There are a few counts of the clone carrying this T cell receptor (beta chain). The antigen remains undetermined. The V gene lost 1 base and the J gene lost 2 bases, with 4 bases spanning the gap. Germline CDR1 is SGHDT and CDR2 is YYEEEE. The CDR3 contains 12 residues. This specimen belongs to a study of identical twins. Study findings and constraints: Cross-sectional statistical analysis was relied on for the conclusions, without the same donors being followed.

Unique molecular identifiers were present on cDNA, and template switching added a universal primer site. Via MiXCR, TCRdb re-called the 5' RACE reads, giving one row per CDR3 protein. The sample lists 200,000 to 250,000 distinct CDR3 sequences, roughly 13% seen once, with around 4% in the top ten. The data also belong to a second study, concerning yellow fever vaccine responses in identical twins.

The rearrangement uses TRBV5-6 and TRBJ2-7; D remains unclear. The TCR originated in a young woman in good health. Material: memory (CD45RO+) T cells sorted from blood. CDR3: CASSLNPYEQYF. The CDR3 region has the DNA TGTGCCAGCAGCTTGAATCCCTACGAGCAGTACTTC.